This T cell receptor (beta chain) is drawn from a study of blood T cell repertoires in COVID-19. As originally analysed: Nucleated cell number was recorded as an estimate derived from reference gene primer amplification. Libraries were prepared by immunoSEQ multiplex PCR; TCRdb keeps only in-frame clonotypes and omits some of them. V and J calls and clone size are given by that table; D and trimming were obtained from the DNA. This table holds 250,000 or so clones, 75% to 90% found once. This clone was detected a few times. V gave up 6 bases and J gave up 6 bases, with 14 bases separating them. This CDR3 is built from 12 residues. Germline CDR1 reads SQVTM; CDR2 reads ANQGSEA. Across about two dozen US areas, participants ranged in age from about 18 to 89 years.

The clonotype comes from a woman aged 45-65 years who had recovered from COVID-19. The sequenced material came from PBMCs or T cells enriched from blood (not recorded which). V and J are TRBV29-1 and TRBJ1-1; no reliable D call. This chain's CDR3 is CSVGRLSSEAFF. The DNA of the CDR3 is TGCAGCGTCGGGAGGCTGAGTTCTGAAGCTTTCTTT.